Below are 27 T cell receptor beta chains sequenced from a single sample in a study of human T cells and chemical hapten exposure (dated by TCRdb to the early 2020s). Libraries were constructed by RACE. The data were produced on a NextSeq 500. TCRdb itself trimmed the public reads at Q25 with fastp, ran MiXCR and retained productive beta chains. When rows share a CDR3 protein, they turn into one entry using the most common DNA and genes. The sample table records around 120,000 distinct CDR3 sequences; roughly 15% of these occur just once. The ten largest clones add up to around 0.84% of the sample. The intended sense of this specimen's time point label: patch test 1, 2 weeks after DPC sensitization. In the paper's terms, the treatment or condition label means: therapeutic diphenylcyclopropenone sensitization with weekly scalp DPC. Sequenced material: whole blood, taken in connection with sensitization to the hapten diphenylcyclopropenone (DPC). Receptor source: a man aged 18 to 30 with alopecia areata. Some clones in this sample may be carry-over from other donors' samples.

This sequence joins TRBV5-6 and TRBJ2-1; either TRBD1 or TRBD2 may fit D (5 bases each). Trimming shortened V by 1 base and J by 12 bases, and 20 bases separated the two germline ends. CDR3 size: 15 residues. From germline, CDR1 is SGHDT and CDR2 YYEEEE. As DNA, the CDR3 is TGTGCCAGCAGCTTGTACGGGGCACAAGGGCTCGGGCAGTTCTTC. Amino acids: CASSLYGAQGLGQFF.

This sequence joins TRBV7-2 and TRBJ1-6, with a weak D call TRBD1 (5 bases). The V and J ends lost 1 base and 9 bases respectively, with 13 bases between them. The CDR3 contains 15 residues. Germline lookup yields CDR1 SGHTA and CDR2 FQGNSA. CDR3 in DNA: TGTGCCAGCAGCTTAGATGCCGGGGCTGCTTCACCCCTCCACTTT. It codes for CASSLDAGAASPLHF.

Worth noting for this clonotype: Given a much more abundant clone one base away, this may be a read error. CDR3 in amino acids: CASWTGGTDTQYF. The DNA for the CDR3 is TGTGCCAGCTGGACAGGGGGCACAGATACGCAGTATTTT. The V call is TRBV2, the J call TRBJ2-3, with 9 bases fitting TRBD1. The germline V gene has CDR1 SNHLY and CDR2 FYNNEI. The CDR3 runs to 13 residues. Trimming cost V 8 bases and J 1 base; bases outside gene matches: 1.

The gene calls are TRBV18 and TRBJ2-1, with a weak D call TRBD1 (5 bases). Trimming took 2 bases from V and 2 from J, leaving 16 bases between them. CDR1 and CDR2 from the germline V gene are KGHSH and LQKENI. This CDR3 has 17 residues. The CDR3 bases are TGTGCCAGCTCACCATTCGGGTCGGGCAGGGCCTACAATGAGCAGTTCTTC. Residues: CASSPFGSGRAYNEQFF.

The V gene is TRBV10-3, the J gene TRBJ2-3; D is unclear. The CDR3 contains 12 residues. V lost 6 bases and J lost 0, with 4 bases in between. CDR1 and CDR2 (germline): ENHRY, SYGVKD. CDR3 bases: TGTGCCATCAGGGGAAGCACAGATACGCAGTATTTT. Its translation is CAIRGSTDTQYF.

This clonotype was found a few times. DNA for the CDR3: TGCGCCAGCAGCCCCAGGGCGGGCACTGAAGCTTTCTTT. Protein product: CASSPRAGTEAFF. V gene TRBV5-1 combines with J gene TRBJ1-1, with D possibly being TRBD1 (5 bases). This CDR3 has 13 residues. The V and J ends lost 4 bases and 4 bases respectively, with 11 bases between them. The V gene's germline CDR1 is SGHRS and CDR2 YFSETQ. Together with reference TRBV5-1 and TRBJ1-1, the CDR3 gives the full variable domain: KAGVTQTPRYLIKTRGQQVTLSCSPISGHRSVSWYQQTPGQGLQFLFEYFSETQRNKGNFPGRFSGRQFSNSRSEMNVSTLELGDSALYLCASSPRAGTEAFFGQGTRLTVV.

This clonotype was seen a handful of times. The chain combines TRBV6-2 or TRBV6-3 with TRBJ1-1, with D perhaps TRBD1 (5 bases). Germline CDR1 reads MNHEY; CDR2 reads SVGEGT. The germline V and J ends were trimmed by 6 bases and 6 bases, with 11 bases remaining between them. This CDR3 has 12 residues. CDR3: CASRPGQSEAFF. For the CDR3, the DNA is TGTGCCAGCAGACCCGGACAATCTGAAGCTTTCTTT.

This chain links TRBV6-5 with TRBJ1-1, with D tentatively TRBD1 (6 bases). V lost 5 bases and J 10 bases, leaving 17 bases between the germline ends. Germline-derived CDR1 and CDR2 are MNHEY and SVGAGI. The CDR3 has 13 amino acids. The CDR3 is CASSIRGGIGAFF. Written as DNA, the CDR3 is TGTGCCAGCAGTATCCGGGGGGGCATTGGAGCTTTCTTT.

This clonotype was seen more than once but under ten times. The chain combines TRBV12-3 or TRBV12-4 with TRBJ2-5, with unresolved D. The CDR3 is made up of 13 amino acids. V was pared by 3 bases and J by 0 bases, with 5 bases between. The CDR3, as DNA: TGTGCCAGCAGTTTGGCTTACCAAGAGACCCAGTACTTC. This codes for CASSLAYQETQYF.

This chain connects TRBV7-9 to TRBJ1-1; the D gene is possibly TRBD1 (6 bases). The CDR3 is 15 amino acids. V was trimmed by 4 bases and J by 4 bases, leaving 16 bases between them. Germline CDR1 SEHNR, CDR2 FQNEAQ (reference sequence). The chain's CDR3 is CASSSHSAQGTEAFF. The CDR3 DNA reads as TGTGCCAGCAGCTCCCATTCGGCACAGGGCACTGAAGCTTTCTTT.

This clonotype was detected a few times. V gene TRBV9 combines with J gene TRBJ2-3, with D perhaps TRBD1 (5 bases). The V gene's germline CDR1 is SGDLS and CDR2 YYNGEE. This CDR3 is built from 15 residues. Trimming cost V 0 bases and J 2 bases, with 10 bases left between them. The CDR3: CASSVVGLVTDTQYF. The CDR3 DNA reads as TGTGCCAGCAGCGTAGTGGGGCTAGTCACAGATACGCAGTATTTT.

Only a few counts were recorded for this clonotype. The chain links TRBV20-1 to TRBJ2-5; D may match TRBD1 or TRBD2 (6 bases each). The CDR3 has 12 amino acids. The V gene's germline CDR1 is DFQATT and CDR2 SNEGSKA (reference sequence). V dropped 3 bases and J dropped 5 bases, with 10 bases sitting between them. The CDR3 is CSASGGAETQYF. The DNA for the CDR3 is TGCAGTGCTAGCGGGGGCGCGGAGACCCAGTACTTC.

This chain links TRBV7-2 with TRBJ2-7, with D maybe TRBD1 (6 bases). The V end was cut by 2 bases, the J end by 5 bases, with 16 bases between. The CDR3 runs 15 residues. Germline V CDR1 and CDR2: SGHTA, FQGNSA. This CDR3 is CASSLQASGVHEQYF. The CDR3 coding sequence is TGTGCCAGCAGCTTACAAGCCTCAGGGGTTCACGAGCAGTACTTC.

There are many counts of this clonotype. The V and J genes are TRBV20-1 and TRBJ2-2; 8 bases match TRBD2. The CDR3 covers 16 residues. The V and J ends lost 0 bases and 2 bases, in that order; junction bases with no gene match: 5. Germline V gene sequence: CDR1 DFQATT, CDR2 SNEGSKA (reference sequence). The CDR3 reads CSARDFSGGNTGELFF. The CDR3 DNA reads as TGCAGTGCTAGAGATTTCAGCGGGGGAAACACCGGGGAGCTGTTTTTT.

V is TRBV29-1 and J is TRBJ1-1; D call uncertain. The V gene's germline CDR1 is SQVTM and CDR2 ANQGSEA. The CDR3 is 11 amino acids. With 6 bases removed from V and 5 bases from J, the gap between germline ends came to 10 bases. In nucleotides, the CDR3 is TGCAGCGTAAACGGCGGGACTGAAGCTTTCTTT. Translated: CSVNGGTEAFF.

This clonotype was detected only a few times. One end of the junction does not line up with germline, which may come from a read error. The chain has TRBV4-3 and TRBJ2-7; no firm D call. CDR1 and CDR2 (germline): LGHNA, YSLEER. The CDR3 runs 15 residues. CDR3 in DNA: TGCGTCAGCAGAAATACAGACGCAGACTCCTACGAGCAGTACTTC. Translated: CVSRNTDADSYEQYF.

The V call is TRBV3-1, the J call TRBJ1-6; D not certain. Per germline, CDR1 LGHDT and CDR2 YNNKEL (reference sequence). CDR3 length: 15 amino acids. V gave up 1 base and J gave up 10 bases, with 14 bases separating them. The chain's CDR3 is CASSQVEGRRSPLHF. The CDR3, as DNA: TGTGCCAGCAGCCAAGTGGAGGGAAGGAGGTCACCCCTCCACTTT.

This clonotype has a count of ten or more. The V and J genes are TRBV28 and TRBJ1-5; D is unclear. Trimming cost V 8 bases and J 8 bases, with 13 bases left between them. From germline, CDR1 is MDHEN and CDR2 SYDVKM. This CDR3 has 12 amino acids. CDR3: CASCLSYEPQHF. CDR3 in DNA: TGTGCCAGCTGTCTCTCCTATGAGCCCCAGCATTTT.

This chain links TRBV7-9 with TRBJ2-7; 7 bases fit TRBD1. The CDR3 contains 16 residues. V lost 5 bases to trimming and J lost 1 base; unmatched junction nucleotides: 11. The germline V gene has CDR1 SEHNR and CDR2 FQNEAQ (reference sequence). The CDR3 coding sequence is TGTGCCAGCAGCCCCCGACAGGGAAGAGGGTCCTACGAGCAGTACGTC. Amino acids: CASSPRQGRGSYEQYV.

This clonotype came up a few times. This chain links TRBV7-3 with TRBJ2-3, with 7 nucleotides matching TRBD2. Germline trimming cut 4 bases from V and 1 base from J; bases unmatched to any gene: 11. Germline values: CDR1 SGHTA, CDR2 FQGTGA. The CDR3 is 17 residues long. The CDR3 DNA sequence: TGTGCCAGCAGCTCTTCAACGAGCGGGGTCGGCACAGATACGCAGTATTTT. As protein: CASSSSTSGVGTDTQYF. The full variable domain, rest sourced from reference TRBV7-3 and TRBJ2-3, is GAGVSQTPSNKVTEKGKYVELRCDPISGHTALYWYRQSLGQGPEFLIYFQGTGAADDSGLPNDRFFAVRPEGSVSTLKIQRTERGDSAVYLCASSSSTSGVGTDTQYFGPGTRLTVL.

This clonotype has only a few counts. The V call is TRBV12-5, the J call TRBJ2-5, with D hard to call. CDR1 and CDR2 (germline): LGHNT, FRNRAP. The CDR3 runs 11 residues. V lost 6 bases and J lost 5, with 7 bases in between. CDR3 sequence reads: CASGTWETQYF. DNA of the CDR3: TGTGCTAGTGGAACGTGGGAGACCCAGTACTTC. Based on the CDR3 plus reference TRBV12-5 and TRBJ2-5, the full variable domain is DARVTQTPRHKVTEMGQEVTMRCQPILGHNTVFWYRQTMMQGLELLAYFRNRAPLDDSGMPKDRFSAEMPDATLATLKIQPSEPRDSAVYFCASGTWETQYFGPGTRLLVL.

The chain couples TRBV19 to TRBJ2-2; D remains unclear. Per the germline V gene, CDR1 is LNHDA and CDR2 is SQIVND (reference sequence). This CDR3 contains 13 residues. V was trimmed by 6 bases and J by 5 bases, leaving 10 bases between them. This CDR3 reads CASSILGTGELFF. The CDR3 bases are TGTGCCAGTAGCATCTTGGGTACCGGGGAGCTGTTTTTT.

This clonotype has more than one count but fewer than ten. The V and J genes are TRBV4-3 and TRBJ1-2, with D possibly matching TRBD1 (5 bases). The V end was cut by 2 bases, the J end by 6 bases, with 7 bases between. This CDR3 contains 12 residues. Germline loops: CDR1 LGHNA, CDR2 YSLEER. CDR3 sequence: CASSQRGHGYTF. The DNA of the CDR3 is TGCGCCAGCAGCCAAAGGGGCCATGGCTACACCTTC.

This clonotype was recorded a few times. The CDR3 protein is CASSQDRDTQYF. As DNA, the CDR3 is TGCGCCAGCAGCCAAGATAGAGATACGCAGTATTTT. The chain links TRBV4-3 to TRBJ2-3; no clear D. Trimming took 0 bases from V and 5 from J, leaving 3 bases between them. This CDR3 spans 12 amino acids. The germline V gene has CDR1 LGHNA and CDR2 YSLEER.

This chain uses TRBV28 with TRBJ2-7; 7 positions agree with TRBD1. This CDR3 has 14 residues. Germline CDR1 is MDHEN and CDR2 is SYDVKM. With V trimmed by 7 bases and J by 2 bases, 8 bases remained unmatched. This CDR3 reads CASIKPTGPYEQYF. CDR3 nucleotide sequence: TGTGCCAGCATAAAACCGACAGGGCCCTACGAGCAGTACTTC. Full variable domain (missing parts from reference TRBV28 and TRBJ2-7): DVKVTQSSRYLVKRTGEKVFLECVQDMDHENMFWYRQDPGLGLRLIYFSYDVKMKEKGDIPEGYSVSREKKERFSLILESASTNQTSMYLCASIKPTGPYEQYFGPGTRLTVT.

The chain links TRBV20-1 to TRBJ2-1; the D is unclear. V was shortened by 2 bases and J by 1 base, with 9 bases between the two germline ends. Germline lookup yields CDR1 DFQATT and CDR2 SNEGSKA (reference sequence). CDR3 length: 14 amino acids. Written as DNA, the CDR3 is TGCAGTGCTAGATCGGGTGTTTCCTACAATGAGCAGTTCTTC. This translates into CSARSGVSYNEQFF.

This clonotype was counted many times. This chain connects TRBV18 to TRBJ2-1; D gene unclear. Trimming cost V 3 bases and J 7 bases, with 7 bases left between them. CDR3 length: 12 amino acids. CDR1 KGHSH and CDR2 LQKENI come from the germline V gene. CDR3 residues: CASSPVRNEQFF. CDR3 bases: TGTGCCAGCTCACCCGTAAGGAATGAGCAGTTCTTC.